This T cell receptor beta chain was retrieved from a study of OX40 agonist ivuxolimab in advanced cancers. Whole-study context: Melanoma, hepatocellular carcinoma, head and neck or renal cell cancer occurred in dose-escalation patients.

Notes on this clone: Its antigen remains unknown.

Sampling times: baseline, cycle 4 day 1, cycle 7 day 1. TCRdb keeps only in-frame clones here, not all; method: immunoSEQ multiplex PCR. Found here are 20,000 to 30,000 clones, roughly four fifths of them singletons; the top ten hold about 14%. V was clipped by 2 bases and J by 2 bases, with 7 bases between them. The CDR3 is 14 residues long. Looked up from germline, CDR1 is MNHEY and CDR2 is SVGAGI. Study conclusions and caveats: Clones of CD4+ and CD8+ blood T cells grew by week 6 at doses of 0.1 to 3.0 mg/kg. Among some nonresponders, normalized T-cell clonal expansion was also low.

The sequence was collected from an adult with an advanced solid tumor such as melanoma, head and neck, liver or kidney cancer. The sequenced sample was CD4+ or CD8+ T cells sorted from blood, obtained in a trial of the OX40 agonist ivuxolimab. The chain is built from TRBV6-5 and TRBJ1-5, with D maybe TRBD1 (5 bases). CDR3 sequence: CASSYLGGNQPQHF. The CDR3, as DNA: TGTGCCAGCAGTTACCTAGGGGGCAATCAGCCCCAGCATTTT.